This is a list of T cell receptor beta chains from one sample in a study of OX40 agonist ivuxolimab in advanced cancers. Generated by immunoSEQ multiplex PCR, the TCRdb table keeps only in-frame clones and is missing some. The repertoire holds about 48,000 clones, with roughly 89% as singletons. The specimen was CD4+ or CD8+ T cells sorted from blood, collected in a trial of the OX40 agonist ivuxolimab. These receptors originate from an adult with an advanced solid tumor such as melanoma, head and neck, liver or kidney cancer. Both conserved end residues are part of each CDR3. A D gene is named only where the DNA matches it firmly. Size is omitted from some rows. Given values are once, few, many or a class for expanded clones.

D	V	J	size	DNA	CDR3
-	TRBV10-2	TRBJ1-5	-	TGCGCCAGCAGTGGGATGGAAGAGGATCAGCCCCAGCATTTT	CASSGMEEDQPQHF
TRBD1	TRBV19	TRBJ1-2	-	TGTGCCAGTAGTATGGGCGGGGACAGCTATGGCTACACCTTC	CASSMGGDSYGYTF
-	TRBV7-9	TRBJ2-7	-	TGTGCCAGCAGCTTAGGATGGGCCGGCGAGCAGTACTTC	CASSLGWAGEQYF
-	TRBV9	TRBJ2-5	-	TGTGCCAGCAGCCCGAACAGCGGAGGGCAGTACTTC	CASSPNSGGQYF
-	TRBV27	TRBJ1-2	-	TGTGCCAGCAGTTTCTCCGCGGGGAACTATGGCTACACCTTC	CASSFSAGNYGYTF
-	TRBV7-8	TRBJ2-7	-	TGTGCCAGCAGCTTGATGGAGGACCTTTACGAGCAGTACTTC	CASSLMEDLYEQYF
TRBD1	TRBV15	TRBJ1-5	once	TGTGCCACCAGCGTTCGACAGGGGAGAGCCCAGCCCCAGCATTTT	CATSVRQGRAQPQHF
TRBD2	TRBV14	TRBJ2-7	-	TGTGCCAGCAGCCAATTTACTAGCGGGTTTGCCTACGAGCAGTACTTC	CASSQFTSGFAYEQYF
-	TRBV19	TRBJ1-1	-	TGTGCCAGTAGCCCATCAGGACCCTCTGAAGCTTTCTTT	CASSPSGPSEAFF
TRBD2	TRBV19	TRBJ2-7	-	TGTGCCAGTAGTATAGGCGCGGGAGTGACCTACGAGCAGTACTTC	CASSIGAGVTYEQYF
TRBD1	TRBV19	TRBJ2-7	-	TGTGCCAGTAGTTCCAACAGGGGCTCCTACGAGCAGTACTTC	CASSSNRGSYEQYF
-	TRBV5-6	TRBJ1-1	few	TGTGCCAGCAGCGGCATGTTAGGCACTGAAGCTTTCTTT	CASSGMLGTEAFF
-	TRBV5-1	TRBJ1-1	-	TGCGCCAGCAGCCCGCGCACCACAGGCACTGAAGCTTTCTTT	CASSPRTTGTEAFF
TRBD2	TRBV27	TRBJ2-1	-	TGTGCCAGCACCCCGGGGACTAGCGGGAGAGGTGAGCAGTTCTTC	CASTPGTSGRGEQFF
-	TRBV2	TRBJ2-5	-	TGTGCCAGCAGTGAAGATGACACAGGATCCCCACAAGAGACCCAGTACTTC	CASSEDDTGSPQETQYF
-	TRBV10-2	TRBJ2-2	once	TGCGCCAGCAGTGAGTCGGTACATTCGAACACCGGGGAGCTGTTTTTT	CASSESVHSNTGELFF
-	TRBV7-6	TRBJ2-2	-	TGTGCCAGCCGTTTGAGCGGGGAGCTGTTTTTT	CASRLSGELFF
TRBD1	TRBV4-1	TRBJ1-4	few	TGCGCCAGCAGCCAGGAGACAGGGAAAAATGAAAAACTGTTTTTT	CASSQETGKNEKLFF
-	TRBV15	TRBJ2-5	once	TGTGCCACCAGCCCCCAACAACTAGCACGGGAGACCCAGTACTTC	CATSPQQLARETQYF
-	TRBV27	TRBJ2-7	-	TGTGCCAGCAGTTTAGTCAGTTCGTCCTACGAGCAGTACTTC	CASSLVSSSYEQYF
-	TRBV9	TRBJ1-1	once	TGTGCCAGCAGCGAGTCAGGGGCGAACACTGAAGCTTTCTTT	CASSESGANTEAFF
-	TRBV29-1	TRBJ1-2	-	TGCAGCGTTGAATGGGAAGAGAACTATGGCTACACCTTC	CSVEWEENYGYTF
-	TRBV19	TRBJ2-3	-	TGTGCCAGTAACCCCGTAGGAGGCAGCACAGATACGCAGTATTTT	CASNPVGGSTDTQYF
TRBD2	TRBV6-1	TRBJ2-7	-	TGTGCCAGCACTAGCGGGATCTACGAGCAGTACTTC	CASTSGIYEQYF
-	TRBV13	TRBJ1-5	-	TGTGCCAGCAGCTTAGGTCCGGACAGCCTTAGTCAGCCCCAGCATTTT	CASSLGPDSLSQPQHF
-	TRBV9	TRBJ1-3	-	TGTGCCAGCAGGGAACCCACCACCGGCACTTATCACTCTGGAAACACCATATATTTT	CASREPTTGTYHSGNTIYF
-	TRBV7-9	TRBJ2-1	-	TGTGCCAGCAGCTTGCAAACAGGGCCCTACAATGAGCAGTTCTTC	CASSLQTGPYNEQFF
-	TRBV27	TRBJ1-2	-	TGTGCCAGCGGAACAGCTAACTATGGCTACACCTTC	CASGTANYGYTF
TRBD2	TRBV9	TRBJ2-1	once	TGTGCCAGCAGCCCCAAAGGGCCTCAAGTAGCGGGAGCCCTCTACAATGAGCAGTTCTTC	CASSPKGPQVAGALYNEQFF
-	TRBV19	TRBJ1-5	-	TGTGCCAGTAGTATAGGTGAGGGATATAGCAATCAGCCCCAGCATTTT	CASSIGEGYSNQPQHF
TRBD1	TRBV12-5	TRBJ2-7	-	TGTGCTAGTGGTTCGCGACAGGGGGCAACCTACGAGCAGTACTTC	CASGSRQGATYEQYF
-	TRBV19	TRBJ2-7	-	TGTGCCAGTAGTACGTTGACTAGGCGGGAGCAGTACTTC	CASSTLTRREQYF
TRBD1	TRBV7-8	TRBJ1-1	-	TGTGCCAGCAGCGGGGACAGGCGGGCTTTCTTT	CASSGDRRAFF
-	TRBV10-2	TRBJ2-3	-	TGCGCCAGCAGTGACGCTAGACAGCAGTATTTT	CASSDARQQYF
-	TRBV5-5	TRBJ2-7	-	TGTGCCAGCAGCCCGGTGAGGGACACCTCCTACGAGCAGTACTTC	CASSPVRDTSYEQYF
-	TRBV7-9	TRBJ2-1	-	TGTGCCAGCAGCCCCGTTTCGATGACAGAGAAGGGCTGGGATGAGCAGTTCTTC	CASSPVSMTEKGWDEQFF
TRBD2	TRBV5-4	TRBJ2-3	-	TGTGCCAGCAGCTGGGTTAGCGGGAGGGCCGATACGCAGTATTTT	CASSWVSGRADTQYF
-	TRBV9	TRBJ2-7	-	TGTGCCAGCAGCGTAGTCCCAGGGAACGAGCAGTACTTC	CASSVVPGNEQYF
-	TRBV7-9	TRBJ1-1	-	TGTGCCAGCAGCCCCATGGGGCTCCCTGAAGCTTTCTTT	CASSPMGLPEAFF
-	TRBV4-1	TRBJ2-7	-	TGCGCCAGCAGCCAAGATTCTAGGGGGGGGAGCGAGCAGTACTTC	CASSQDSRGGSEQYF
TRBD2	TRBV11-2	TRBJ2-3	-	TGTGCCAGCAGCTTAGATTTTGGGGGACTACCGAAGGCCAACACAGATACGCAGTATTTT	CASSLDFGGLPKANTDTQYF
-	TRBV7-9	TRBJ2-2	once	TGTGCCAGCAGCTTTGGGGCCGGGGAGCTGTTTTTT	CASSFGAGELFF
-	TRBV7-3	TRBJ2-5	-	TGTGCCAGCAGCTCGTCGGACTCCCAAGAGACCCAGTACTTC	CASSSSDSQETQYF
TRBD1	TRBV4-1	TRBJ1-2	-	TGCGCCAGCAGCCAAAAGACAGGGGATTTAGGCTACACCTTC	CASSQKTGDLGYTF
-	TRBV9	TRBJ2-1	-	TGTGCCAGCAGCGTAGCTGATGAGCAGTTCTTC	CASSVADEQFF
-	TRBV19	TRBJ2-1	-	TGTGCCAGTAGTATAGACCCCTCCGGTTCCAATGAGCAGTTCTTC	CASSIDPSGSNEQFF
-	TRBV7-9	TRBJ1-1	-	TGTGCCAGCAGCTTAGCCAGGGGTTTATTCGCTGAAGCTTTCTTT	CASSLARGLFAEAFF
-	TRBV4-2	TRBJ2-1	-	TGTGCCAGCAGCCAATCTAGGGCGGAGCAGTTCTTC	CASSQSRAEQFF
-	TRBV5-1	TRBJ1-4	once	TGCGCCAGCAGCTTTCAGGGCGCAACTAATGAAAAACTGTTTTTT	CASSFQGATNEKLFF
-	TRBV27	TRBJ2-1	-	TGTGCCAGCAGTTTATCCGGGGGGCGTCTAACCCCTGGGCAGTTCTTC	CASSLSGGRLTPGQFF
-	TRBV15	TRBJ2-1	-	TGTGCCACCAGCAGAGGGGACTCCGACAATGAGCAGTTCTTC	CATSRGDSDNEQFF
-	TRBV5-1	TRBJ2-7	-	TGCGCCAGCAGCTTGGACCCGGTGAATAACCCCTACGAGCAGTACTTC	CASSLDPVNNPYEQYF
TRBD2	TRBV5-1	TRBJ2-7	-	TGCGCCAGCAGCTTGGAGGTAGCGGGAGCGGGCGAGCAGTACTTC	CASSLEVAGAGEQYF
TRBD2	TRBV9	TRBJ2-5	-	TGTGCCAGCAGCGTAGGTAGCGGGGGAGAGACCCAGTACTTC	CASSVGSGGETQYF
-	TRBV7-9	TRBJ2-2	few	TGTGCCAGCAGCCCACGGGACACCCACACCGGGGAGCTGTTTTTT	CASSPRDTHTGELFF
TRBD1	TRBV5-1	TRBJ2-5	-	TGCGCCAGCAGTTCCGGACAGGGCCAATTGGAGACCCAGTACTTC	CASSSGQGQLETQYF
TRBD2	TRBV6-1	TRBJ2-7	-	TGTGCCAGCAGCCAAGGGAGGGGAGGGTTCTACGAGCAGTACTTC	CASSQGRGGFYEQYF
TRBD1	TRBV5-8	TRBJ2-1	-	TGTGCCAGCAGGACGCGGGACAGGGGGTCCTACAATGAGCAGTTCTTC	CASRTRDRGSYNEQFF
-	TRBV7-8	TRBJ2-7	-	TGTGCCAGCAGCTTAGTTCCCGGGAACTCCTACGAGCAGTACTTC	CASSLVPGNSYEQYF